This TCR beta chain appears in the sequencing data of a study of T cell responses to AZD1222 COVID-19 vaccine. In the study overall: Both about-4-week and about-12-week second-dose recipients were combined.

TCRdb's copy holds only in-frame clones and misses some; the assay was immunoSEQ multiplex PCR. The sample includes some 84,000 clones, over 80% of them seen just once. The study's findings and limits: Spike-specific TCR depth and breadth grew after two AZD1222 doses. There were mostly white British donors and more females than males, and clonal diversity was possibly underestimated. Nearly half of spike-specific TCRs reportedly target variant regions that are unmutated in the B.1.351 and B.1.1.7 variants.

In the case of this clone: Its target is not known.

The specimen comprised peripheral blood, sampled on day 0 of AZD1222 vaccination. This receptor was taken from an adult in good health.

The CDR3: CASSPTGGAVYNEQFF. The CDR3 coding sequence is TGTGCCAGCAGCCCCACGGGGGGGGCCGTCTACAATGAGCAGTTCTTC. The chain carries TRBV5-4 and TRBJ2-1; 8 nucleotides align to TRBD2. The CDR3 covers 16 residues. Germline V CDR1 and CDR2: SGHNT, YYREEE (reference sequence). The V segment lost 4 bases and the J segment 3 bases; nucleotides outside the gene matches: 9.